The 18 T cell receptor beta chains given below trace back to one sample, sequenced in a study of shared clonotypes between healthy human individuals (TCRdb year 2020). The library was obtained by the immunoSEQ multiplex PCR assay. TCRdb carries this immuneACCESS record with in-frame sequences only. Its versions omit some clonotypes, under half of them owing to an unresolved V gene in the studies checked, with the rest unexplained. The sample data list 1.6 million or so clones, and around 95% of these were observed just once. Over 1% of the sample is in the top ten clones. Sequenced: naive CD4+ T cells sorted from blood. Reading the label with the study, this specimen's cell subset or site is: CD45RA+ positively selected. Source of these receptors: a man under 40 in good health.

The rearrangement uses TRBV5-1 and TRBJ2-3, with TRBD1 as a possible D gene (5 bases). The CDR3 loop spans 15 amino acids. The V and J ends lost 0 bases and 6 bases respectively, with 14 bases between them. The germline CDR1 and CDR2 sequences are SGHRS and YFSETQ. The CDR3 region is CASSLGGASADTQYF. The CDR3 coding sequence is TGCGCCAGCAGCTTGGGGGGCGCATCGGCGGATACGCAGTATTTT.

On this clone: The same CDR3 arises from other DNA sequences in this sample as well. The chain couples TRBV5-1 to TRBJ1-1; D is uncertain. V lost 1 base, J lost 1 base, and 5 bases lay in between. The CDR3 has 13 residues. Germline values: CDR1 SGHRS, CDR2 YFSETQ. CDR3 bases: TGCGCCAGCAGCTTGTTAGGGAACACTGAAGCTTTCTTT. It yields the protein CASSLLGNTEAFF. Full variable domain (rest looked up from reference TRBV5-1 and TRBJ1-1): KAGVTQTPRYLIKTRGQQVTLSCSPISGHRSVSWYQQTPGQGLQFLFEYFSETQRNKGNFPGRFSGRQFSNSRSEMNVSTLELGDSALYLCASSLLGNTEAFFGQGTRLTVV.

The rearrangement joins TRBV19 to TRBJ2-5, with D perhaps given as TRBD1 or TRBD2 (5 bases each). This CDR3 comprises 16 residues. Trimming cost V 4 bases and J 0 bases, with 15 bases left between them. From germline, CDR1 is LNHDA and CDR2 SQIVND (reference sequence). For the CDR3, the DNA is TGTGCCAGTAGTAAGAGGGGACCTCCCTACCAAGAGACCCAGTACTTC. Protein sequence: CASSKRGPPYQETQYF.

V usage is TRBV5-1 and J usage is TRBJ2-7; D gene uncertain. Trimming removed 4 bases at V and 2 bases at J, with 10 bases between. The germline V gene has CDR1 SGHRS and CDR2 YFSETQ. This CDR3 spans 13 amino acids. DNA of the CDR3: TGCGCCAGCAGCGAAGTGGGTCCCTACGAGCAGTACTTC. Translation gives CASSEVGPYEQYF.

The chain couples TRBV5-1 to TRBJ1-4; no definite D call. CDR1 SGHRS and CDR2 YFSETQ come from the germline V gene. There are 13 residues in the CDR3. V shed 5 bases and J shed 8 bases, with 13 bases lying between them. The CDR3: CASSEPGWEKLFF. In DNA form, the CDR3 reads TGCGCCAGCAGTGAGCCAGGCTGGGAAAAACTGTTTTTT.

The gene calls are TRBV19 and TRBJ1-1; TRBD1 is a possible D gene (6 bases). V lost 4 bases and J lost 5, with 17 bases in between. The CDR3 extends over 15 amino acids. From germline, CDR1 is LNHDA and CDR2 SQIVND (reference sequence). CDR3 coding DNA: TGTGCCAGTAGTAAAAGGCAGGGGTTGGCGACTGAAGCTTTCTTT. Residues: CASSKRQGLATEAFF.

Of note for this clone: Compared with germline, one end of the junction differs, possibly owing to a read error. V gene TRBV6-1 combines with J gene TRBJ1-3; D is unresolved. CDR3 length: 14 amino acids. From germline, CDR1 is MNHNS and CDR2 SASEGT. The chain's CDR3 is CASSEEFTGNTIYF. In DNA form, the CDR3 reads TGTGCCAGTAGTGAAGAGTTTACTGGAAACACCATATATTTT.

The chain has TRBV19 and TRBJ2-3; 10 nucleotides line up with TRBD1. V dropped 8 bases and J dropped 6; count of bases not matched to a gene: 11. Germline-derived CDR1 and CDR2 are LNHDA and SQIVND (reference sequence). This CDR3 spans 15 amino acids. The CDR3 coding sequence is TGTGCCAGTTCTACTGGGACAGGGGTTATCGATACGCAGTATTTT. Amino acid sequence: CASSTGTGVIDTQYF.

The rearrangement joins TRBV10-3 to TRBJ2-7, with 9 positions matching TRBD1. V was pared by 2 bases and J by 1 base, with 9 bases of the junction left unmatched. In germline, CDR1 is ENHRY, CDR2 SYGVKD. The CDR3 extends over 17 amino acids. This CDR3 reads CAISEGGTGIKSYEQYF. The CDR3 region has the DNA TGTGCCATCAGTGAGGGGGGGACAGGGATTAAATCCTACGAGCAGTACTTC.

The chain employs TRBV7-9 and TRBJ1-3; D unresolved. The V end lost 1 base, the J end lost 0 bases, and 10 bases lay between the germline ends. There are 16 residues in the CDR3. The germline CDR1 and CDR2 sequences are SEHNR and FQNEAQ (reference sequence). The CDR3 bases are TGTGCCAGCAGCTTAGGAGGGTCCCACTCTGGAAACACCATATATTTT. It codes for CASSLGGSHSGNTIYF.

The rearrangement uses TRBV12-2 and TRBJ2-7; the table's TRBD1 call for D was not verified on the DNA. TRBV12-2 is assigned pseudogene status. This CDR3 is 17 amino acids long. In nucleotides, the CDR3 is TGTGCAAGTCGCTTCGGCTCAGGGGGGCGGAAAACCTACGAGCAGTACTTC. Its protein product is CASRFGSGGRKTYEQYF.

V usage is TRBV19 and J usage is TRBJ2-2; D is ambiguous. Per the germline V gene, CDR1 is LNHDA and CDR2 is SQIVND (reference sequence). Trimming took off 5 bases at V and 6 bases at J, with 10 bases between the two ends. The CDR3 spans 13 residues. In DNA form, the CDR3 reads TGTGCCAGTAGTGCACGTTCGGCCGGGGAGCTGTTTTTT. Its translation is CASSARSAGELFF.

This chain connects TRBV28 to TRBJ2-1; weak D call: TRBD2 (6 bases). Germline V gene lookup returns CDR1 MDHEN and CDR2 SYDVKM. Trimming shortened V by 1 base and J by 4 bases, and 14 bases separated the two germline ends. This CDR3 has 16 amino acids. CDR3 sequence: CASSLSNLRGYNEQFF. DNA of the CDR3: TGTGCCAGCAGTTTATCCAATCTGCGGGGTTACAATGAGCAGTTCTTC.

The chain uses TRBV5-5 and TRBJ2-7, with D unclear. This CDR3 region has 13 residues. V gave up 4 bases and J gave up 3 bases, with 11 bases separating them. Germline CDR1 reads SGHKS; CDR2 reads YYEKEE (reference sequence). The CDR3 here is CASSPDGFYEQYF. The CDR3 nucleotides are TGTGCCAGCAGCCCGGATGGATTCTACGAGCAGTACTTC.

J is TRBJ1-1 and V is TRBV6-6; possible D gene TRBD1, 5 bases. Germline V gene data show CDR1 as MNHNY and CDR2 as SVGAGI (reference sequence). The ends were cut back, 6 bases at V and 3 bases at J, with 14 bases in the middle. CDR3 length: 14 residues. The CDR3 is CASRTRDGDTEAFF. The CDR3 coding sequence is TGTGCCAGCAGGACCCGGGACGGAGACACTGAAGCTTTCTTT.

The rearrangement joins TRBV2 to TRBJ2-3; 8 bases are a match to TRBD2. Germline trimming cut 2 bases from V and 2 bases from J; bases unmatched to any gene: 6. CDR3 length: 16 amino acids. CDR1 and CDR2 from the germline V gene are SNHLY and FYNNEI. DNA for the CDR3: TGTGCCAGCAGTGAACTACTAGCGGCGGACACAGATACGCAGTATTTT. It encodes CASSELLAADTDTQYF.

J is TRBJ2-7 and V is TRBV18; 8 bases line up with TRBD2. The germline gives CDR1 KGHSH, CDR2 LQKENI. The CDR3 extends over 14 amino acids. J was trimmed by 6 bases and V by 3 bases; bases with no gene match: 7. The CDR3 sequence: CASSPTSGIAEQYF. The CDR3 DNA is TGTGCCAGCTCACCCACTAGCGGAATAGCCGAGCAGTACTTC.

V usage is TRBV6-1 and J usage is TRBJ2-2, with D uncertain. V was clipped by 4 bases and J by 7 bases, with 13 bases between them. Germline lookup yields CDR1 MNHNS and CDR2 SASEGT. This CDR3 contains 14 residues. This chain's CDR3 is CASSASTMLGELFF. The CDR3 nucleotides read TGTGCCAGCAGTGCCTCTACCATGCTCGGGGAGCTGTTTTTT.